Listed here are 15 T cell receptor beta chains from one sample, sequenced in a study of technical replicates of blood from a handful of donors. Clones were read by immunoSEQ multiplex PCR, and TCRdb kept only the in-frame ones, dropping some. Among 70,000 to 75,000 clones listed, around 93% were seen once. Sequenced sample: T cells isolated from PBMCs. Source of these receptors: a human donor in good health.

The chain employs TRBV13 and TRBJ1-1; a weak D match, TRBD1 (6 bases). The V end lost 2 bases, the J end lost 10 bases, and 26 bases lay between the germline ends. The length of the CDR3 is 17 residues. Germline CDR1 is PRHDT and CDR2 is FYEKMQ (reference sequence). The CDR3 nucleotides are TGTGCCAGCAGCTTACCCACACAACGACAGGACCGATTAAGAGCTTTCTTT. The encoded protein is CASSLPTQRQDRLRAFF.

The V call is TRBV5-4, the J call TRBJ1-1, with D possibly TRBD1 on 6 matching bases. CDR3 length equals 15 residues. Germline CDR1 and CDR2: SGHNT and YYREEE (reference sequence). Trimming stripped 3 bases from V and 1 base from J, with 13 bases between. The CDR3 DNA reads TGTGCCAGCAGCTGGGGCCCGACAGGGAACACTGAAGCTTTCTTT. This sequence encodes CASSWGPTGNTEAFF.

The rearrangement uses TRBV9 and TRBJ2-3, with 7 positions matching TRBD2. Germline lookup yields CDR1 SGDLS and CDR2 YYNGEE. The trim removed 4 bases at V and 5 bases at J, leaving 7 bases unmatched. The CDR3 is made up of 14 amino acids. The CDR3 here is CASSLAERRDTQYF. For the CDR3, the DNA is TGTGCCAGCAGCCTAGCGGAAAGGAGAGATACGCAGTATTTT. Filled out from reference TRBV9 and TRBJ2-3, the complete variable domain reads DSGVTQTPKHLITATGQRVTLRCSPRSGDLSVYWYQQSLDQGLQFLIQYYNGEERAKGNILERFSAQQFPDLHSELNLSSLELGDSALYFCASSLAERRDTQYFGPGTRLTVL.

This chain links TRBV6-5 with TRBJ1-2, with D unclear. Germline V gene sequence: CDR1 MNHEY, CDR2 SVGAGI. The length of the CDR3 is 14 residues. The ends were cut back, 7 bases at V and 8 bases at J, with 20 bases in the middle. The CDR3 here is CASTSTSVAGGYTF. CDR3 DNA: TGTGCCAGCACCTCGACGTCCGTAGCGGGGGGCTACACCTTC.

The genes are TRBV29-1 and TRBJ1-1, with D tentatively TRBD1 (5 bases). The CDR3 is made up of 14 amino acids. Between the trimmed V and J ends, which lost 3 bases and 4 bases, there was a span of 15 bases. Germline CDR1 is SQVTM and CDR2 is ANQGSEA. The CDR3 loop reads CSVERDRQTTEAFF. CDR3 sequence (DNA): TGCAGCGTTGAGAGAGATCGACAGACCACTGAAGCTTTCTTT.

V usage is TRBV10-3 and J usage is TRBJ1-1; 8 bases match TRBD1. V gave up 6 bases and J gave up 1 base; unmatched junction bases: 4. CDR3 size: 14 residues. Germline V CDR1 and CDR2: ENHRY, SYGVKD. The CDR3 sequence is CAISSTGANTEAFF. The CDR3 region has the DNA TGTGCCATCAGCTCGACAGGGGCGAACACTGAAGCTTTCTTT.

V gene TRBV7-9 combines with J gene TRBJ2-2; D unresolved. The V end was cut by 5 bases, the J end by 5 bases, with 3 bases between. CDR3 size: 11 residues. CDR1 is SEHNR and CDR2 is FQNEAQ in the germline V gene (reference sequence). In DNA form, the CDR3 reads TGTGCCAGCAGCCCGACCGGGGAGCTGTTTTTT. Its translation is CASSPTGELFF.

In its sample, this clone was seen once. In nucleotides, the CDR3 is TGCGCCAGCAGCCGGGGGGATAGCGGGAGGGCTGGTGAGCAGTTCTTC. This encodes CASSRGDSGRAGEQFF. This sequence joins TRBV5-1 and TRBJ2-1; TRBD2 aligns across 11 bases. V shed 4 bases and J 9 bases; nucleotides not matched to a gene: 12. This CDR3 region has 16 residues. Germline V gene sequence: CDR1 SGHRS, CDR2 YFSETQ.

CDR3 loop: CASSKLLRGTEAFF. CDR3 in DNA: TGTGCCAGCAGCAAACTTTTGCGGGGCACTGAAGCTTTCTTT. V usage is TRBV21-1 and J usage is TRBJ1-1. TRBV21-1 is a recognized pseudogene. CDR3 length equals 14 residues.

For the CDR3, the DNA is TGTGCCAGTAGTACACAGGGGGCCCTCTCCTATGGCTACACCTTC. Translation: CASSTQGALSYGYTF. This chain links TRBV19 with TRBJ1-2; 9 positions match TRBD1. This CDR3 spans 15 amino acids. CDR1 is LNHDA, CDR2 SQIVND, per germline (reference sequence). The V gene end was trimmed by 4 bases and the J gene end by 4 bases; junction bases not matched to a gene: 7.

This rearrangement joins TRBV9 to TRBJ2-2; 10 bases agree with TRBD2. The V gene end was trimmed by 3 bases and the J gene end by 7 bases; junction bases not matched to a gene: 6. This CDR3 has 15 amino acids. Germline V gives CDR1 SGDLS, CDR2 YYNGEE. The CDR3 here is CASSALAGGIGELFF. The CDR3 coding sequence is TGTGCCAGCAGCGCGTTAGCGGGAGGAATCGGGGAGCTGTTTTTT. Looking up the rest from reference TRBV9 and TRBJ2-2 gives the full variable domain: DSGVTQTPKHLITATGQRVTLRCSPRSGDLSVYWYQQSLDQGLQFLIQYYNGEERAKGNILERFSAQQFPDLHSELNLSSLELGDSALYFCASSALAGGIGELFFGEGSRLTVL.

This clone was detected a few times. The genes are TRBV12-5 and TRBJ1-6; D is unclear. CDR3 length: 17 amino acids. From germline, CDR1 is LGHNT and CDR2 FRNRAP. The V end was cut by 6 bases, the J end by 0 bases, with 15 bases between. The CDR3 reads CASGSRPGSSYNSPLHF. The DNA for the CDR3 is TGTGCTAGTGGCTCTCGACCGGGAAGCTCCTATAATTCACCCCTCCACTTT.

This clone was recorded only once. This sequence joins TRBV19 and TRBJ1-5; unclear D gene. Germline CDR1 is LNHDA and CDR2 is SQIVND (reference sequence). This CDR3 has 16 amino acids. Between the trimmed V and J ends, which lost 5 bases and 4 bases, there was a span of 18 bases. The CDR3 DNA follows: TGTGCCAGTAGTGTCTCGACGGCGGGTTTGAATCAGCCCCAGCATTTT. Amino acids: CASSVSTAGLNQPQHF.

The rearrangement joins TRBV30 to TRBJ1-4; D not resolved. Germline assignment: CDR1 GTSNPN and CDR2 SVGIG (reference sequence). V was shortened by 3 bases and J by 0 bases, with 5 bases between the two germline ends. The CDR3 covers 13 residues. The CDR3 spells CAWRLATNEKLFF. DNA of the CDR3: TGTGCCTGGAGACTTGCAACTAATGAAAAACTGTTTTTT. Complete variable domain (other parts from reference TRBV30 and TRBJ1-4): SQTIHQWPATLVQPVGSPLSLECTVEGTSNPNLYWYRQAAGRGLQLLFYSVGIGQISSEVPQNLSASRPQDRQFILSSKKLLLSDSGFYLCAWRLATNEKLFFGSGTQLSVL.

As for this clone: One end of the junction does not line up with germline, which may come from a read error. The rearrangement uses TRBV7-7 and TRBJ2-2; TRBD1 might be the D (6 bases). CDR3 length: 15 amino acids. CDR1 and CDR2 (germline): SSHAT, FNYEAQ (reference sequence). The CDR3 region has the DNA TGTGCTAGCAGCCCGCTGACAGGGAACACCGGGGAGCTGTTTTTT. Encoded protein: CASSPLTGNTGELFF.